This T cell receptor (beta chain) was recovered during a study of blood T cell repertoires in COVID-19. Study information: Material from acute and convalescent COVID-19 was sourced from the United States, Italy and Spain. T cells, B-cell-depleted T cells, or PBMCs provided the cDNA or gDNA that served as material.

As handled by the study authors: For nucleated cells, counts were estimated from reference gene primer amplification. The assay was immunoSEQ multiplex PCR, and TCRdb's table has in-frame clones only and misses some. For V, J and clone size, that table is used; D and trimming come from the DNA. The sample lists fewer than 70,000 clones, around nine tenths occurring once. Germline loops: CDR1 MNHNY, CDR2 SVGAGI (reference sequence). V was pared by 6 bases and J by 0 bases, with 14 bases between. This CDR3 spans 16 amino acids. This sequence joins TRBV6-6 and TRBJ2-2; weak D call: TRBD1 (5 bases). This receptor was taken from a woman in her 70s with active COVID-19. The sequenced material came from peripheral blood. Here the CDR3 reads CASSTTWGANTGELFF. The DNA for the CDR3 is TGTGCCAGCAGCACGACCTGGGGCGCGAACACCGGGGAGCTGTTTTTT.